In its sample, the clone carrying this T cell receptor (beta chain) was seen many times. This record belongs to a study of T cells in Graves' hyperthyroidism and ophthalmopathy. The germline V gene encodes CDR1 SGHTA and CDR2 FQGNSA. CDR3 length: 15 amino acids. J lost 4 bases, V lost 2 bases, and 7 bases had no gene match. Clinical symptoms, serum thyroxine, TRAb, thyroid ultrasound and orbital computed tomography established diagnosis. TCR beta CDR3 sequences were amplified from RNA transcripts. During a first-round RT-PCR of the TCR CDR3, the HTBI primer set was used. TCRdb re-derived calls from the multiplex PCR reads in MiXCR, one entry per CDR3 protein. The data contain fewer than 750,000 distinct CDR3 sequences, approximately 14% of them singletons.

This TCR was sampled from a woman between 50 and 59 years old with Graves' ophthalmopathy. The chain employs TRBV7-2 and TRBJ2-7; 8 nucleotides match TRBD1. The sample consisted of blood. The CDR3 spells CASSLSPGQGYEQYF. DNA for the CDR3: TGTGCCAGCAGCTTATCCCCCGGACAGGGTTACGAGCAGTACTTC.